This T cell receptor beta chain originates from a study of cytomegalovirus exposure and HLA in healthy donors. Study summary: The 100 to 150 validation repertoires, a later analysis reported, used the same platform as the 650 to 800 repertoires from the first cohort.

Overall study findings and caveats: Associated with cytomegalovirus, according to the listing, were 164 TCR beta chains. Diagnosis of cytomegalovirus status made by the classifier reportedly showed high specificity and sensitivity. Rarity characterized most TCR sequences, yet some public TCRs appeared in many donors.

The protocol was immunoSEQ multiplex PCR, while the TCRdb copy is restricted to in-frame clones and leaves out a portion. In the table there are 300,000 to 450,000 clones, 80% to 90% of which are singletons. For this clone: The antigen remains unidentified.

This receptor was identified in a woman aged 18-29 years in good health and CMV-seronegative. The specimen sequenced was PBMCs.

The CDR3 region has the DNA TGCGCCAGCAGCCAGGGGGGTGGCTGGTCAGATACGCAGTATTTT. Translating gives CASSQGGGWSDTQYF. J is TRBJ2-3 and V is TRBV4-1; a possible D gene is TRBD2 (6 bases). The germline gives CDR1 MGHRA, CDR2 YSYEKL. The CDR3 totals 15 residues. Trimming pared 3 bases from V and 4 bases from J, leaving 14 bases between.